Below, one TCR beta chain is given with its context. Its antigen has not been determined. No qualities accompany the bases; no much larger clone lies one base away. In Seattle, one collaborating source enrolled patients while the infection was active and tracked those patients longitudinally over the course of disease. Collaborating institutions collected whole blood in K2EDTA tubes following their own protocols. Collaborator samples were shipped for TCRbeta analysis as frozen whole blood, isolated PBMCs, or DNA extracted from either sample type. The immunoSEQ Assay, a bias-controlled multiplex PCR, was used to amplify TCRbeta CDR3 regions from genomic DNA. Under the source paper's analysis protocol: Nucleated cell counts per sample were estimated from amplification of reference gene primers within the assay. To quantify the absolute abundance of each unique TCRbeta CDR3 rearrangement, sequence reads were collapsed and filtered. Productive Simpson clonality was computed per sample as the square root of Simpson's diversity index over productive rearrangements. TCRdb provides this immuneACCESS table in a form limited to in-frame rearrangements. Some clones are lacking; in checked studies, under half of them reflect an unresolved V gene, and why the rest are absent is not known. That table is the source of V, J and clone size, and D and trimming were worked out from the DNA. This sample has fewer than 450,000 clones in its table, and more than 70% of those were observed once. The top ten clonotypes cover around 12% of the sample.

These data originate in a study of blood T cell repertoires in COVID-19 (dated by TCRdb to about 2020). A note on the overall study: Samples from collaborators originated in the United States, Italy and Spain and spanned both the acute and convalescent phases of COVID-19. The material from the prospective study consisted of cDNA or gDNA derived from T cells, B-cell-depleted T cells, or PBMCs. Subjects who had been exposed to COVID-19, were actively infected with it, or had recovered from it provided the deeply sampled blood TCRbeta repertoires that made up the dataset. The repertoires were made available in a free public database intended to serve as a resource for research on the immune response to SARS-CoV-2. Samples came from the ongoing ImmuneRACE study (first 160 participants) plus 1,254 subjects from 6 global collaborators. Sample metadata almost always included a de-identified subject ID, COVID-19 status, age in years and sex. Where available, HLA class I and class II types were obtained from metadata supplied by the sample provider rather than from assay-based typing.

Broad study findings and their caveats: How much clinical and demographic metadata was included differed by source and by participant, and the metadata was provided uncurated.

The origin of this receptor is a woman in her fifties or sixties with COVID-19, enrolled during active disease. Sequenced material: peripheral blood.

The CDR3 in this case is CASRIQGVDGYTF. The DNA is TGTGCCAGCAGAATACAGGGAGTTGATGGCTACACCTTC. This sequence uses TRBV6-6 and TRBJ1-2; the D gene is possibly TRBD1, with 6 bases matching. The germline V gene encodes CDR1 MNHNY and CDR2 SVGAGI (reference sequence). Taken from cysteine to phenylalanine, the CDR3 has 13 residues. The sequence is cut down to CDR3 DNA, 39 bases in frame from base 1. Trimming removed 6 bases from V and 6 bases from J, leaving 14 bases between the germline ends.